One and the same sample provided the 10 T cell receptor delta chains below, sequenced in a study of gamma-delta T cells after stem cell transplantation. TCRdb repeated clone calling on the RT-PCR reads with CATT. The repertoire consists of roughly 1,700 delta-chain clones, with around 0.33% occurring once and the leading ten covering about 18%. Sequenced input: gamma-delta T cells. These receptors came from a human donor. It is not recorded whose cells these are; they may come from a transplant donor.

This clone has just a few counts. TCRdb has a much larger clone's protein, which differs at residue 4 from the translation of this DNA, likely because of a read error; what is shown is the protein translated from the DNA. The rearrangement joins TRDV2 to TRDJ1, with 12 bases matching TRDD3. This CDR3 is built from 18 residues. The V gene's germline CDR1 is GEAIGNYY and CDR2 EKD. CDR3 DNA sequence: TGTGCCTGTGGCACCGGAGGTGTACTGGGGGATACCCCCGATAAACTCATCTTT. It encodes CACGTGGVLGDTPDKLIF.

This clone was seen a handful of times. This likely traces to a read error, being one base from a far larger clone. This CDR3 is also generated by other DNA sequences in the sample. V gene TRDV2 combines with J gene TRDJ1; 13 bases align to TRDD3. The CDR3 covers 17 residues. Germline V CDR1 and CDR2: GEAIGNYY, EKD. The DNA for the CDR3 is TGTGCCTGTGACTTTATACTGGGGGATACGCGTTCCGATAAACTCATCTTC. It yields the protein CACDFILGDTRSDKLIF.

This clone was detected only a few times. One end of the junction does not line up with germline, which may come from a read error. This rearrangement joins TRDV2 to TRDJ3, with 7 bases aligning to TRDD3. CDR3 size: 20 residues. The germline V gene encodes CDR1 GEAIGNYY and CDR2 EKD. The CDR3 sequence: CACGTGELGAHAWDTRQMFF. DNA of the CDR3: TGTGCCTGTGGCACCGGGGAGCTGGGGGCTCACGCCTGGGACACCCGACAGATGTTTTTT.

This clone showed up just a few times. This may come from a read error, since a much larger clone is one base off. Additional DNA sequences in this sample encode the identical CDR3. V is TRDV2 and J is TRDJ1, with TRDD3 matching 13 bases. CDR3 length: 25 residues. V gave up 0 bases and J gave up 0 bases; unmatched junction bases: 27. CDR1 and CDR2 (germline): GEAIGNYY, EKD. CDR3: CACDTLPTLGLGDTGEGVYTDKLIF. CDR3 bases: TGTGCCTGTGACACCTTGCCTACGCTCGGACTGGGGGATACGGGCGAGGGGGTGTACACCGATAAACTCATCTTT.

A few counts support this clone. TCRdb lists the protein of a much larger clone for this DNA, which differs at residue 16, so this is likely a read error; the protein given here is translated from the DNA itself. The J gene is TRDJ3, the V gene TRDV2; TRDD3 matches 7 bases. In germline, CDR1 is GEAIGNYY, CDR2 EKD. This CDR3 has 19 residues. CDR3 protein: CACDTPGGPSSWDTRLMFF. CDR3 sequence (DNA): TGTGCCTGTGATACCCCTGGGGGGCCGAGCTCCTGGGACACCCGACTGATGTTTTTC.

This clone was detected only a few times. TCRdb's entry gives the protein of a much larger clone, which mismatches this DNA's translation at residue 6, likely from a read error; the protein reported here is translated from the DNA. The V gene is TRDV2, the J gene TRDJ1, with TRDD3 matching over 12 bases. V was pared by 0 bases and J by 4 bases, with 8 bases of the junction left unmatched. CDR1 GEAIGNYY and CDR2 EKD come from the germline V gene. The CDR3 loop spans 17 amino acids. CDR3 in amino acids: CACDTMSTGGYNDKLIF. CDR3 in DNA: TGTGCCTGTGACACCATGAGTACTGGGGGATACAACGATAAACTCATCTTT.

The sample holds a few counts of this clone. The genes are TRDV2 and TRDJ1; 10 bases line up with TRDD3. The germline CDR1 and CDR2 sequences are GEAIGNYY and EKD. J was trimmed by 0 bases and V by 3 bases; bases with no gene match: 15. The CDR3 sequence is 19 residues long. CDR3 loop: CACDPLLTGDTQYTDKLIF. The CDR3 bases are TGTGCCTGTGACCCTCTCTTGACGGGGGATACGCAGTACACCGATAAACTCATCTTT.

On this clone: Being one base from a much bigger clone, this may be a read error. Different DNA sequences within this sample yield the same CDR3. The rearrangement joins TRDV2 to TRDJ1; TRDD3 matches at 13 bases. CDR3 size: 19 residues. Germline V CDR1 and CDR2: GEAIGNYY, EKD. Losses at the gene ends were 7 bases for V and 0 bases for J; bases not matched to a gene: 16. This CDR3 reads CACDSLATGGYGYTDKLIF. The CDR3 coding sequence is TGTGCCTGCGACTCCCTGGCTACTGGGGGATACGGGTACACCGATAAACTCATCTTT.

As for this clone: One base away lies a much larger clone, so this may be a sequencing read error. Distinct nucleotide sequences in the sample also encode this CDR3. The V and J genes are TRDV2 and TRDJ1; 11 nucleotides align to TRDD3. Germline CDR1 and CDR2: GEAIGNYY and EKD. J was trimmed by 0 bases and V by 1 base; bases with no gene match: 6. This CDR3 is built from 17 residues. The CDR3 loop reads CACDTLGDTANTDKLIF. CDR3 DNA: TGTGCCTGTGACACGCTGGGGGATACAGCAAACACCGATAAACTCATCTTT.

In its sample, this clone is hyperexpanded. In the same sample, other DNA sequences code for this CDR3. The chain links TRDV2 to TRDJ1; TRDD3 agrees at 7 bases. The V gene end was trimmed by 0 bases and the J gene end by 1 base; junction bases not matched to a gene: 13. CDR3 length equals 18 residues. Looked up from germline, CDR1 is GEAIGNYY and CDR2 is EKD. DNA for the CDR3: TGTGCCTGTGACACCGTGGGAACTGGGGTACACCCCACCGATAAACTCATCTTT. It encodes CACDTVGTGVHPTDKLIF.